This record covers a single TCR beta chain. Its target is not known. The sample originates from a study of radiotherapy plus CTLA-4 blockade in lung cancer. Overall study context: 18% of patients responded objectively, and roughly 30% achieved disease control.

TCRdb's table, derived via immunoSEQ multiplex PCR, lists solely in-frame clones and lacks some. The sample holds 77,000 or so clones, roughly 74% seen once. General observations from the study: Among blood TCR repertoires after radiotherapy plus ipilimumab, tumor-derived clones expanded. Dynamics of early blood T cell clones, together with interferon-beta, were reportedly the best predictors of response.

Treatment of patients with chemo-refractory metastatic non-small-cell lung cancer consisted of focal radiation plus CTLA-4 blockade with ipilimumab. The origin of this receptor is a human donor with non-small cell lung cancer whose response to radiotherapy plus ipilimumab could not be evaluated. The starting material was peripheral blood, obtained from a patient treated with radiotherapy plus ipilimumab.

The CDR3 reads CSVRDRGNYGYTF. As DNA, the CDR3 is TGCAGCGTCCGGGACAGAGGGAACTATGGCTACACCTTC. This chain connects TRBV29-1 to TRBJ1-2; 7 bases agree with TRBD1. The length of the CDR3 is 13 residues. The V gene end was trimmed by 6 bases and the J gene end by 2 bases; junction bases not matched to a gene: 6. Per the germline V gene, CDR1 is SQVTM and CDR2 is ANQGSEA.